A selection of T cell receptor beta chains follows, all from one sample in a study of CD8+ T cells in alopecia areata. Here immunoSEQ multiplex PCR was the method, and the copy in TCRdb shows in-frame clones only, minus some. Of about 120,000 clones listed, 50% to 55% are singletons. The source material was CD4+ T cells sorted from blood, sampled at week 4, from a patient treated with tofacitinib. Receptor source: a human donor with alopecia areata. CDR3s include the opening cysteine and the closing phenylalanine or tryptophan. The D gene is left open where the match is weak. Expanded clones are given a class, and other clones once, few, many or no size at all.

NA	NA	TRBV30	TRBJ1-3	TGTGCCTGGGACCTGAGCTCTGGAAACACCATATATTTT	CAWDLSSGNTIYF
NA	NA	TRBV23-1	TRBJ1-6	TGCGCCAGCAGTCAATCGATTTCCAGGGGTAATTCACCCCTCCACTTT	CASSQSISRGNSPLHF
NA	NA	TRBV5-6	TRBJ1-1	TGTGCCAGCAGCTTCCTGGGGGCGGGAACTGAAGCTTTCTTT	CASSFLGAGTEAFF
NA	NA	TRBV15	TRBJ1-6	TGTGCCACCAGCAGAGACCTGGGGCAAGGATATGGGGGAACCAATTCACCCCTCCACTTT	CATSRDLGQGYGGTNSPLHF
NA	few	TRBV2	TRBJ2-7	TGTGCCAGCAGTCTCCTTCCGAGGGACGAGCAGTACTTC	CASSLLPRDEQYF
NA	NA	TRBV29-1	TRBJ2-7	TGCAGCGTTGAGCCAGATAATTCCTACGAGCAGTACTTC	CSVEPDNSYEQYF
TRBD1	NA	TRBV19	TRBJ2-2	TGTGCCAGTAGTCCCGGGACAGCACCGGGGGAGCTGTTTTTT	CASSPGTAPGELFF
NA	few	TRBV2	TRBJ1-6	TGTGCCAGCAGTGAATGGATGAGGGTAGGGTCACCCCTCCACTTT	CASSEWMRVGSPLHF
NA	NA	TRBV29-1	TRBJ2-3	TGCAGCGTTACACCCCTAAGCACAGATACGCAGTATTTT	CSVTPLSTDTQYF
NA	NA	TRBV6-1	TRBJ1-5	TGTGCCAGCATATCTGGTGGCAATCAGCCCCAGCATTTT	CASISGGNQPQHF
NA	NA	TRBV10-2	TRBJ2-2	TGCGCCAGCAGTTCCGGCGGGGAGCTGTTTTTT	CASSSGGELFF
NA	NA	TRBV11-2	TRBJ1-1	TGTGCCAGCAGCCGGGGGGGAATGAACACTGAAGCTTTCTTT	CASSRGGMNTEAFF
NA	NA	TRBV25-1	TRBJ2-7	TGTGCCAGCACTAAGGACACCATCTACGAGCAGTACTTC	CASTKDTIYEQYF
NA	NA	TRBV4-2	TRBJ2-2	TGTGCCAGCAGCCTGACTAGGAACGACGGGGAGCTGTTTTTT	CASSLTRNDGELFF
TRBD1	few	TRBV5-4	TRBJ2-6	TGTGCCAGCACTCCCATGGGTAGGGGGCGTATCCCTGGGGCCAACGTCCTGACTTTC	CASTPMGRGRIPGANVLTF
NA	few	TRBV10-2	TRBJ2-1	TGCGCCAGCTGGGTTAGCTCCTACAATGAGCAGTTCTTC	CASWVSSYNEQFF
TRBD1	NA	TRBV29-1	TRBJ2-7	TGCAGCGTTGAAGGACAGGGATTCTACGAGCAGTACTTC	CSVEGQGFYEQYF
NA	few	TRBV9	TRBJ1-2	TGTGCCAGCAGCGTACAGGGTAGCTATGGCTACACCTTC	CASSVQGSYGYTF
NA	NA	TRBV30	TRBJ2-2	TGTGCCTGGAGTGGGCTGGCGAACACCGGGGAGCTGTTTTTT	CAWSGLANTGELFF
NA	NA	TRBV4-1	TRBJ2-6	TGCGCCAGCAGCCGACCCCGGACGGGCCGGGCCAACGTCCTGACTTTC	CASSRPRTGRANVLTF
NA	NA	TRBV29-1	TRBJ2-7	TGCAGCGTTGACCTTGCAGGGGCAGGGGGGATCTACGAGCAGTACTTC	CSVDLAGAGGIYEQYF
NA	NA	TRBV29-1	TRBJ2-7	TGCAGCGTTGGCTCGAGAGGGGGCTACGAGCAGTACTTC	CSVGSRGGYEQYF
NA	NA	TRBV29-1	TRBJ1-2	TGCAGCGTTGAAGGGGTGCAGGGTGGCTACACCTTC	CSVEGVQGGYTF
NA	NA	TRBV7-9	TRBJ2-3	TGTGCCAGCAAAGGGACAACGGGAGATACGCAGTATTTT	CASKGTTGDTQYF
NA	few	TRBV4-1	TRBJ1-5	TGCGCCAGCAGCCCTACGGCGGCAGGGGCAGGCAATCAGCCCCAGCATTTT	CASSPTAAGAGNQPQHF
NA	few	TRBV29-1	TRBJ2-1	TGCAGCGTGACTCCAGGGGGGCATGAGCAGTTCTTC	CSVTPGGHEQFF
TRBD1	few	TRBV19	TRBJ1-5	TGTGCCAGTAGTACCCCCTTTCGGGACAGAGAAGATCAGCCCCAGCATTTT	CASSTPFRDREDQPQHF
NA	NA	TRBV7-9	TRBJ1-6	TGTGCCAGCGGAGTGAAGAATAATTCACCCCTCCACTTT	CASGVKNNSPLHF
TRBD2	many	TRBV28	TRBJ2-5	TGTGCCAGCAGTTTGACTAGCGGGGGCCAAGAGACCCAGTACTTC	CASSLTSGGQETQYF
NA	few	TRBV28	TRBJ1-5	TGTGCCACCTCCGGGGGGAATCAGCCCCAGCATTTT	CATSGGNQPQHF
NA	NA	TRBV5-1	TRBJ2-3	TGCGCCAGCAGCTTGGGTAGCACAGATACGCAGTATTTT	CASSLGSTDTQYF
NA	NA	TRBV29-1	TRBJ2-7	TGCAGCGTTGTGGCGGGAAAATCCTACGAGCAGTACTTC	CSVVAGKSYEQYF
TRBD2	NA	TRBV30	TRBJ2-1	TGTGCCTGGAGTGTACGAGCGGGAGGGGTGGGCTACAATGAGCAGTTCTTC	CAWSVRAGGVGYNEQFF
TRBD2	once	TRBV30	TRBJ2-7	TGTGCCTGGACCATGGGACTAGCGGGATTCCCCGAGCAGTACTTC	CAWTMGLAGFPEQYF
TRBD1	NA	TRBV30	TRBJ2-2	TGTGCCTGGAGTGTCAGGGACAGCAGCAGCACCGGGGAGCTGTTTTTT	CAWSVRDSSSTGELFF